The 2 T cell receptor beta chains given below trace back to one sample, sequenced in a study of T-cell memory formation after mild COVID-19. TCRdb reprocessed the 5' RACE reads with MiXCR, giving one entry per CDR3 protein. Here the sample spans under 650,000 distinct CDR3 sequences, under 20% being singletons. The sequenced material came from PBMCs or a T cell subset sorted from them (not recorded which). The receptors originated from an adult woman who had mild COVID-19 (a few samples of this study predate the infection). Cell type and time point are not known.

The table lists this clonotype with a few counts. This chain connects TRBV7-2 to TRBJ2-3; 7 bases fit TRBD1. The CDR3 length is 15 residues. CDR1 is SGHTA, CDR2 FQGNSA, per germline. Trimming cost V 5 bases and J 3 bases; bases outside gene matches: 8. The CDR3 DNA reads TGTGCCAGCAGCACCCGGGACAGACTTACAGATACGCAGTATTTT. Its protein is CASSTRDRLTDTQYF.

V and J are TRBV29-1 and TRBJ2-1; D uncertain. The V and J ends lost 0 bases and 5 bases respectively, with 17 bases between them. The CDR3 sequence is 16 residues long. CDR1 and CDR2 (germline): SQVTM, ANQGSEA. This CDR3 reads CSVEDIGGLLDNEQFF. CDR3 nucleotide sequence: TGCAGCGTTGAAGATATAGGTGGCCTATTGGACAATGAGCAGTTCTTC.